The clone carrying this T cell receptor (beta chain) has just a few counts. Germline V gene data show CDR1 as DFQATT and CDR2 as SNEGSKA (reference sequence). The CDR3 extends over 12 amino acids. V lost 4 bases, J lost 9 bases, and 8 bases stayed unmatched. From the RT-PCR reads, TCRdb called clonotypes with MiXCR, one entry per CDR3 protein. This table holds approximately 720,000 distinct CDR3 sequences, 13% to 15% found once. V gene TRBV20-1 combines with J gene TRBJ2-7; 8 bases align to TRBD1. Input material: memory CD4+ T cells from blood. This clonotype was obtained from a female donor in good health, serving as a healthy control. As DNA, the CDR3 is TGCAGTGCTAAGACCTCAGGGGGCTGGCAGTACTTC. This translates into CSAKTSGGWQYF.